This TCR beta chain originates from a study of radiotherapy plus CTLA-4 blockade in lung cancer. Trimming cost V 5 bases and J 1 base, with 15 bases left between them. CDR1 and CDR2 from the germline V gene are SGHVS and FQNEAQ. This CDR3 region has 16 residues. Enrolled patients, whose metastatic non-small-cell lung cancer was chemo-refractory, received focal radiation plus CTLA-4 blockade with ipilimumab. Using immunoSEQ multiplex PCR, the repertoire was profiled, and TCRdb retains in-frame clones only, with some absent. The sample consists of about 73,000 clones, around 86% of them appearing once.

Here the sequenced sample was peripheral blood, taken from a patient treated with radiotherapy plus ipilimumab. The clonotype comes from a human donor with non-small cell lung cancer that progressed on radiotherapy plus ipilimumab. This rearrangement joins TRBV7-8 to TRBJ1-5; D is unresolved. DNA for the CDR3: TGTGCCAGCAGCATAGACCGCGGGCCGAGCAATCAGCCCCAGCATTTT. Translation: CASSIDRGPSNQPQHF.